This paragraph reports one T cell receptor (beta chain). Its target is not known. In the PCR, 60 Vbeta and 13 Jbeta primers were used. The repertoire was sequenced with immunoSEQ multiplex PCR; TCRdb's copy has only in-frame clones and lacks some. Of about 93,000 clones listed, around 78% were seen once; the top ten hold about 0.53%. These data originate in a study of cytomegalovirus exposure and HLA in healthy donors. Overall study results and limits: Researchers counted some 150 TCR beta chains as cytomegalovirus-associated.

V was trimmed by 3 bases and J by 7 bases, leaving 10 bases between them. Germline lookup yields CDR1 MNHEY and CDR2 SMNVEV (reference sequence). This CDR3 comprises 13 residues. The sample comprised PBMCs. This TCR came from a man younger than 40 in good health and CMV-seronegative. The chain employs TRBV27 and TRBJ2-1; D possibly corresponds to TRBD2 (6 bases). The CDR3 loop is CASSLPAGNEQFF. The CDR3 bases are TGTGCCAGCAGTTTGCCAGCGGGTAATGAGCAGTTCTTC.